This T cell receptor beta chain was found in a study of early T cells in non-severe SARS-CoV-2 infection (dated by TCRdb to about 2021). Background for the entire study: TCR sequencing used bulk RNA from unsorted whole blood, so alpha and beta chains could not be paired. Study-wide findings and limitations: VDJdb matching was skewed toward anti-spike CD8 responses, so virus-specific expansions were likely underestimated and private and CD4 specificities were missed.

This clonotype was observed a handful of times. What this receptor recognizes is not known. No much larger clonotype is one base removed from it; base qualities were not supplied. Receptors were amplified or captured by 5' RACE. The sample was run on a NextSeq 500. To correct for sequencing error and PCR bias, the TCR library protocol tagged individual cDNA molecules with unique molecular identifiers. TCR alpha and beta chains were both sequenced, and the abundances of alpha and beta sequences in each sample were closely correlated with each other. Processing in the source paper ran as follows. Decombinator V4 was used to perform V gene, J gene and CDR3 annotation of TCR sequences. Expanded TCRs were defined as changing significantly between any two time points under a Poisson model with p below 0.0001. TCR abundances were normalised to the total number of TCRs sequenced per sample and expressed as counts per million. MAIT TCRs were defined by TRAV1-2 paired with TRAJ12, TRAJ20 or TRAJ33, and iNKT TCRs by TRAV10 paired with TRAJ18. A search of VDJdb, accessed on 1 November 2021, was run for TCRs annotated to CMV, EBV and SARS-CoV-2, with TCRs annotated for multiple antigens excluded. TCRdb redid the processing of the public reads, applying fastp at Q25 and MiXCR, and retained in-frame beta chains. When rows share a CDR3 protein, they turn into one entry using the most common DNA and genes. In this record, the V and J calls reflect TCRdb's handling and not the investigators' own analysis. The sample contains about 80,000 distinct CDR3 sequences, about 17% of them found a single time. Together, the top ten hold less than 3.5% of the sample.

A distance of 8 bases separates the germline ends of V and J, which lose 1 base and 7 bases respectively. The CDR3 runs 13 amino acids, cysteine and phenylalanine included. Just the 39-base CDR3 DNA is kept, in frame starting at base 1. The germline V gene sets CDR1 to SNHLY and CDR2 to FYNNEI. A case-control design nested within a healthcare worker cohort in London, UK, was used, with weekly nasopharyngeal swab PCR tests and blood sampling performed. Between 23 and 31 March 2020, the week of the UK lockdown, healthcare workers were enrolled and then followed up weekly for as long as 16 weeks. The sequence links TRBV2 to TRBJ2-1, with the D gene uncertain. The receptor's source is an adult who was a healthcare worker with PCR-confirmed SARS-CoV-2 infection or an uninfected control (not recorded which). Input material: whole blood. The nucleotide sequence is TGTGCCAGCAGTGAAGGGGGTAAAAATGAGCAGTTCTTC. The resulting protein is CASSEGGKNEQFF.